This T cell receptor beta chain stems from a study of PD-1 blockade in classical Hodgkin lymphoma. Notes on the study in general: Among the patients, those starting nivolumab under 1 year after ASCT were excluded.

The CDR3 is 13 amino acids. Trimming removed 0 bases at V and 10 bases at J, with 7 bases between. In germline, CDR1 is LGHNA, CDR2 YNFKEQ. Note on this clone: What it recognizes is unknown.

Time point: cycle 4 day 1 (C4D1), after five to seven weeks of nivolumab. Every single patient, without exception, relapsed after autologous stem cell transplantation, and brentuximab vedotin exposure varied. TCRdb's copy holds only in-frame clones and misses some; the assay was immunoSEQ multiplex PCR. Of tens of thousands of clones in the sample, around nine tenths are singletons; the top ten hold approximately 2.9%. This sequence originates from a human donor with classical Hodgkin lymphoma. The sample in question was peripheral blood mononuclear cells (PBMCs), obtained before the fourth cycle of nivolumab. J is TRBJ1-6 and V is TRBV4-2; D remains ambiguous. CDR3 in DNA: TGTGCCAGCAGCCAAGACCTGGGCTCACCCCTCCACTTT. Translated, it gives CASSQDLGSPLHF.